Following are 10 T cell receptor beta chains from one sample sequenced in a study of cytomegalovirus exposure and HLA in healthy donors. Primers: 60 Vbeta forward and 13 Jbeta reverse. Sequencing was performed with immunoSEQ multiplex PCR; in TCRdb, only in-frame clones are kept and a portion is missing. The table lists around 150,000 clones, 80% of them singletons. The sequencing sample was made of PBMCs. These receptors were taken from a young man in good health and CMV-seropositive.

This clone has a single count. This chain uses TRBV27 with TRBJ2-1; 13 bases are a match to TRBD2. The CDR3 runs 16 residues. The V segment lost 3 bases and the J segment 9 bases; nucleotides outside the gene matches: 8. Germline V lookup: CDR1 MNHEY, CDR2 SMNVEV (reference sequence). The CDR3 DNA sequence: TGTGCCAGCAGTTTCTCACTAGCGGGGGGGCCGGGTGAGCAGTTCTTC. Translation: CASSFSLAGGPGEQFF.

The chain links TRBV7-9 to TRBJ2-3, with 7 bases identical to TRBD1. Germline trimming cut 6 bases from V and 2 bases from J; bases unmatched to any gene: 14. This CDR3 comprises 17 residues. Germline V gene sequence: CDR1 SEHNR, CDR2 FQNEAQ (reference sequence). The CDR3 loop reads CASSLNRGPRFTDTQYF. The CDR3 DNA is TGTGCCAGCAGTCTTAACAGGGGACCAAGATTCACAGATACGCAGTATTTT.

The V gene is TRBV5-1, the J gene TRBJ1-1, with no clear D. V was cut by 0 bases and J by 3 bases, with 15 bases left in between. CDR1 and CDR2 from the germline V gene are SGHRS and YFSETQ. The CDR3 loop spans 16 amino acids. The CDR3, as DNA: TGCGCCAGCAGCTTGGCCCTGTTTGGGCAGGACACTGAAGCTTTCTTT. It translates to CASSLALFGQDTEAFF.

In its sample, this clone was seen a few times. This chain connects TRBV5-4 to TRBJ1-3; D not resolved. Germline CDR1 reads SGHNT; CDR2 reads YYREEE (reference sequence). V was trimmed by 1 base and J by 1 base, leaving 6 bases between them. CDR3 length: 14 amino acids. The CDR3 sequence: CASSLSQSGNTIYF. In DNA form, the CDR3 reads TGTGCCAGCAGCTTGTCTCAGTCTGGAAACACCATATATTTT.

This rearrangement joins TRBV11-2 to TRBJ2-3; no definite D call. This CDR3 has 12 amino acids. The V gene lost 7 bases and the J gene lost 2 bases, with 7 bases spanning the gap. In germline, CDR1 is SGHAT, CDR2 FQNNGV. The CDR3 reads CASTRYTDTQYF. DNA for the CDR3: TGTGCCAGCACCCGCTACACAGATACGCAGTATTTT.

The V gene is TRBV11-2, the J gene TRBJ2-5; 9 nucleotides align to TRBD1. Trimming cost V 0 bases and J 4 bases; bases outside gene matches: 6. This CDR3 region has 16 residues. Germline CDR1 and CDR2: SGHAT and FQNNGV. The CDR3 is CASSLEAWTGVETQYF. CDR3 DNA: TGTGCCAGCAGCTTAGAGGCTTGGACAGGGGTAGAGACCCAGTACTTC. Drawing the rest from reference TRBV11-2 and TRBJ2-5, the complete variable domain is EAGVAQSPRYKIIEKRQSVAFWCNPISGHATLYWYQQILGQGPKLLIQFQNNGVVDDSQLPKDRFSAERLKGVDSTLKIQPAKLEDSAVYLCASSLEAWTGVETQYFGPGTRLLVL.

The chain is built from TRBV30 and TRBJ1-1, with TRBD1 matching over 8 bases. V shed 2 bases, J shed 11 bases, and the junction held 4 bases outside the gene matches. Germline CDR1 GTSNPN, CDR2 SVGIG (reference sequence). The CDR3 consists of 11 residues. For the CDR3, the DNA is TGTGCCTGGAGTATCAGGGGGCCGGCTTTCTTT. Translated: CAWSIRGPAFF.

This sequence joins TRBV7-2 and TRBJ1-1; tentatively, D is TRBD1 (6 bases). Trimming shortened V by 1 base and J by 0 bases, and 9 bases separated the two germline ends. CDR3 size: 15 residues. Germline values: CDR1 SGHTA, CDR2 FQGNSA. The CDR3 DNA reads as TGTGCCAGCAGCTTAGATCCAGGGGTGAACACTGAAGCTTTCTTT. Translation: CASSLDPGVNTEAFF. Combining the CDR3 with reference TRBV7-2 and TRBJ1-1 gives the whole variable domain GAGVSQSPSNKVTEKGKDVELRCDPISGHTALYWYRQSLGQGLEFLIYFQGNSAPDKSGLPSDRFSAERTGGSVSTLTIQRTQQEDSAVYLCASSLDPGVNTEAFFGQGTRLTVV.

The rearrangement uses TRBV5-1 and TRBJ2-2; 8 bases line up with TRBD2. Germline-derived CDR1 and CDR2 are SGHRS and YFSETQ. V was clipped by 3 bases and J by 3 bases; unmatched bases: 10. This CDR3 contains 17 residues. CDR3 bases: TGCGCCAGCAGCTCCACCTCACTAGCGGAATACACCGGGGAGCTGTTTTTT. Protein: CASSSTSLAEYTGELFF.

Only one count was recorded for this clone. V gene TRBV7-3 combines with J gene TRBJ1-2; a weak D match, TRBD1 (5 bases). Germline V gene sequence: CDR1 SGHTA, CDR2 FQGTGA. Trimming took 1 base from V and 6 from J, leaving 12 bases between them. The CDR3 covers 14 residues. In DNA, the CDR3 is TGTGCCAGCAGCTTAAACGGGGGGGTTGATGGCTACACCTTC. Translating gives CASSLNGGVDGYTF. Filled out from reference TRBV7-3 and TRBJ1-2, the complete variable domain reads GAGVSQTPSNKVTEKGKYVELRCDPISGHTALYWYRQSLGQGPEFLIYFQGTGAADDSGLPNDRFFAVRPEGSVSTLKIQRTERGDSAVYLCASSLNGGVDGYTFGSGTRLTVV.